The clone carrying this TCR beta chain has ten or more counts. A minimum of 6.5 million PBMCs was isolated per sample. V was cut by 5 bases and J by 5 bases, with 12 bases left in between. Germline values: CDR1 MNHNY, CDR2 SVGAGI (reference sequence). The CDR3 is 13 residues long. The authors ran a second PCR of about 6 to 12 cycles using a sample-barcoded 5' primer and a J-beta primer mix. TCRdb re-called the 5' RACE reads through MiXCR, storing one row per CDR3 protein. The table has about 580,000 distinct CDR3 sequences, more than 45% seen once. The record originates from a study of blood T cells in healthy people across ages.

The TCR originated in a man aged 80 or over in good health. This chain connects TRBV6-6 to TRBJ1-2, with D uncertain. Sequenced material: blood. CDR3 in DNA: TGTGCCAGCAGTCGTTCCCTGGGGTATGGCTACACCTTC. It yields the protein CASSRSLGYGYTF.